Presented here are 5 T cell receptor beta chains from one specimen sequenced in a study of cytomegalovirus exposure and HLA in healthy donors. Primers: 60 Vbeta forward and 13 Jbeta reverse. TCRdb's copy holds only in-frame clones and misses some; the assay was immunoSEQ multiplex PCR. This repertoire shows 72,000 or so clones, around 64% found once; its top ten account for 3% to 3.5%. Sequencing was carried out using PBMCs. These receptors all stem from a woman aged 45 to 65 in good health and CMV-seronegative.

The J gene is TRBJ2-1, the V gene TRBV4-1, with TRBD1 identical over 8 bases. V trimming: 4 bases; J trimming: 0 bases; junction bases outside the gene matches: 8. Germline V lookup: CDR1 MGHRA, CDR2 YSYEKL. This CDR3 has 17 amino acids. CDR3 nucleotides: TGCGCCAGCAGCCCAAGAGGGACAGGCAGCTCCTACAATGAGCAGTTCTTC. It is translated as CASSPRGTGSSYNEQFF.

V and J are TRBV2 and TRBJ1-1, with 9 nucleotides matching TRBD1. The CDR3 consists of 13 residues. CDR1 is SNHLY and CDR2 is FYNNEI in the germline V gene. Unmatched junction bases numbered 3, after V lost 6 bases and J lost 4 bases. DNA for the CDR3: TGTGCCAGCAGACAGGGGGCGGCCACTGAAGCTTTCTTT. The encoded protein is CASRQGAATEAFF.

The chain is built from TRBV7-2 and TRBJ2-7; 8 bases fit TRBD1. With V trimmed by 5 bases and J by 5 bases, 5 bases remained unmatched. Germline V gives CDR1 SGHTA, CDR2 FQGNSA. The CDR3 loop spans 13 amino acids. This CDR3 is CASSNRQGHEQYF. CDR3 DNA: TGTGCCAGCAGCAACAGACAGGGGCACGAGCAGTACTTC.

V gene TRBV4-1 combines with J gene TRBJ2-1, with 9 bases matching TRBD2. Germline values: CDR1 MGHRA, CDR2 YSYEKL. This CDR3 has 15 amino acids. J gave up 10 bases and V 3 bases, and 10 bases lay outside the gene matches. CDR3 coding DNA: TGCGCCAGCAGCCAGTTGACTAGCGGCCACTGGGAGCAGTTCTTC. Translated, it gives CASSQLTSGHWEQFF.

The chain recombines TRBV5-1 with TRBJ2-5; TRBD2 matches 10 bases. Germline trimming cut 2 bases from V and 5 bases from J; bases unmatched to any gene: 9. Germline lookup yields CDR1 SGHRS and CDR2 YFSETQ. The CDR3 covers 16 residues. The CDR3 sequence: CASSFRQGLAYETQYF. CDR3 nucleotide sequence: TGCGCCAGCAGCTTCCGCCAGGGACTAGCGTACGAGACCCAGTACTTC.